This T cell receptor beta chain was observed in a study of T cells in tumors after PD-1 blockade. TCRdb's table, derived via immunoSEQ multiplex PCR, lists solely in-frame clones and lacks some. Of 8,200 or so clones in the sample, around three fifths were seen once. As to time point: second of two post-therapy site-matched biopsies two to three months apart. V was shortened by 1 base and J by 0 bases, with 16 bases between the two germline ends. CDR3 length equals 17 residues. CDR1 is ENHRY, CDR2 SYGVKD, per germline. The sample holds a few counts of this clone. Source: tumor tissue, taken after anti-PD-1 treatment. The TCR comes from a human donor with basal cell carcinoma. This sequence joins TRBV10-3 and TRBJ2-7; D remains ambiguous. The CDR3 here is CAISELETRRSSYEQYF. The CDR3 DNA sequence: TGTGCCATCAGTGAGTTGGAAACACGAAGGAGCTCCTACGAGCAGTACTTC.